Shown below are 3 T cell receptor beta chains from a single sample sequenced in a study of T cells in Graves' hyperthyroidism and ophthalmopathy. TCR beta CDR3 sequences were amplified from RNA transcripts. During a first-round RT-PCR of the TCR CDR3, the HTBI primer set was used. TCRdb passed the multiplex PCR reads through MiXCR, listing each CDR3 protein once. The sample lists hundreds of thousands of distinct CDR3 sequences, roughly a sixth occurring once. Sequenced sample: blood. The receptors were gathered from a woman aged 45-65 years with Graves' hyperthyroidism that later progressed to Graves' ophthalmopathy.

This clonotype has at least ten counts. CDR3 DNA: TGCGCCAGCGCTTGGGAAGGGCAAGAGACCCAGTACTTC. Translation: CASAWEGQETQYF. The chain has TRBV5-1 and TRBJ2-5, with D uncertain. The germline gives CDR1 SGHRS, CDR2 YFSETQ. The V end was cut by 7 bases, the J end by 2 bases, with 12 bases between. The length of the CDR3 is 13 residues. Based on the CDR3 plus reference TRBV5-1 and TRBJ2-5, the full variable domain is KAGVTQTPRYLIKTRGQQVTLSCSPISGHRSVSWYQQTPGQGLQFLFEYFSETQRNKGNFPGRFSGRQFSNSRSEMNVSTLELGDSALYLCASAWEGQETQYFGPGTRLLVL.

CDR3 sequence reads: CAGQSQAGGEAFF. The CDR3 nucleotides are TGTGCCGGGCAGAGCCAAGCGGGGGGTGAAGCTTTCTTT. The chain combines TRBV19 with TRBJ1-1; D is possibly TRBD1 (5 bases). The CDR3 totals 13 residues. V was pared by 11 bases and J by 7 bases, with 20 bases between. Per the germline V gene, CDR1 is LNHDA and CDR2 is SQIVND (reference sequence).

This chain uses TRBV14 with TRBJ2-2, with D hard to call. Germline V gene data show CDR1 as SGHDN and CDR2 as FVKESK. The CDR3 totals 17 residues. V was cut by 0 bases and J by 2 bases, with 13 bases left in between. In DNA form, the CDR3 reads TGTGCCAGCAGCCAAGACATTTGGACCGAAAACACCGGGGAGCTGTTTTTT. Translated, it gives CASSQDIWTENTGELFF.